One and the same sample provided the 27 T cell receptor beta chains below, sequenced in a study of vaccination and CD4 T cells after COVID-19. Stated time point: late sampling 161 to 241 days after vaccination in three convalescent patients. Treatment specified: roughly ten-day PBMC culture with coronavirus spike peptide pools or control peptides (ViraFEST assay). Cultured CD4+ T-cell DNA underwent Oncomine TCR Beta short-read sequencing. TCRdb re-called the PCR reads through MiXCR, storing one row per CDR3 protein. Of over 15,000 distinct CDR3 sequences listed, over 50% are singletons. Their antigens remain unidentified. Source: CD4+ T cells from blood, cultured in vitro, taken about 7 months after SARS-CoV-2 vaccination. These TCRs come from a human donor who had recovered from COVID-19.

This clonotype was seen a few times. The rearrangement links TRBV20-1 to TRBJ2-1; D possibly uses TRBD1 or TRBD2 (5 bases each). Germline CDR1 reads DFQATT; CDR2 reads SNEGSKA (reference sequence). This CDR3 contains 15 residues. The V and J ends lost 0 bases and 8 bases respectively, with 17 bases between them. CDR3 residues: CSARDIGTHGDEQFF. DNA for the CDR3: TGCAGTGCTAGAGATATAGGGACCCACGGCGATGAGCAGTTCTTC.

A few counts support this clonotype. CDR3 sequence (DNA): TGTGCCTCCGCCCGGGACAGGGTGTTCACAGATACGCAGTATTTT. Encoded protein: CASARDRVFTDTQYF. This rearrangement joins TRBV10-3 to TRBJ2-3, with 9 bases fitting TRBD1. The V gene's germline CDR1 is ENHRY and CDR2 SYGVKD. The V segment lost 11 bases and the J segment 2 bases; nucleotides outside the gene matches: 11. CDR3 length equals 15 residues.

This clonotype appeared once. The CDR3 protein is CASSLGLAGGRETQYF. CDR3 DNA sequence: TGCGCCAGCAGCTTGGGACTAGCGGGAGGAAGGGAGACCCAGTACTTC. This chain links TRBV5-1 with TRBJ2-5; 13 nucleotides agree with TRBD2. Germline lookup yields CDR1 SGHRS and CDR2 YFSETQ. This CDR3 has 16 amino acids. Trimming took 0 bases from V and 5 from J; bases not matched to a gene: 4. The full variable domain, in which reference TRBV5-1 and TRBJ2-5 provide the parts outside the CDR3, is KAGVTQTPRYLIKTRGQQVTLSCSPISGHRSVSWYQQTPGQGLQFLFEYFSETQRNKGNFPGRFSGRQFSNSRSEMNVSTLELGDSALYLCASSLGLAGGRETQYFGPGTRLLVL.

The chain uses TRBV5-4 and TRBJ1-2; D perhaps matches TRBD1 (6 bases). The germline V and J ends were trimmed by 3 bases and 4 bases, with 13 bases remaining between them. The CDR3 covers 14 residues. CDR1 is SGHNT, CDR2 YYREEE, per germline (reference sequence). CDR3 residues: CASSSPTGPYGYTF. In DNA, the CDR3 is TGTGCCAGCAGCTCACCGACAGGCCCCTATGGCTACACCTTC.

The V call is TRBV7-6, the J call TRBJ2-5; no firm D call. CDR1 is SGHVS and CDR2 is FNYEAQ in the germline V gene. V gave up 2 bases and J gave up 4 bases, with 11 bases separating them. The CDR3 sequence is 14 residues long. In DNA, the CDR3 is TGTGCCAGCAGCTTACCCCCCAAGGGAGAGACCCAGTACTTC. Protein product: CASSLPPKGETQYF.

This clonotype was seen only a few times. The rearrangement joins TRBV7-2 to TRBJ1-6; D call uncertain. CDR3 length equals 14 residues. V lost 0 bases and J 7 bases, leaving 7 bases between the germline ends. CDR1 is SGHTA, CDR2 FQGNSA, per germline. This CDR3 is CASSLAGNNSPLHF. The CDR3 coding sequence is TGTGCCAGCAGCTTAGCGGGGAACAATTCACCCCTCCACTTT.

This chain links TRBV6-1 with TRBJ1-5; D unresolved. CDR3 length: 12 residues. Trimming left V 8 bases short and J 3 bases short, with 8 bases between. CDR1 and CDR2 from the germline V gene are MNHNS and SASEGT. This chain's CDR3 is CASGVYNQPQHF. The DNA for the CDR3 is TGTGCCAGCGGGGTTTACAATCAGCCCCAGCATTTT.

J is TRBJ2-3 and V is TRBV4-2, with D tentatively TRBD2 (7 bases). Germline V CDR1 and CDR2: LGHNA, YNFKEQ. This CDR3 spans 15 amino acids. V was shortened by 5 bases and J by 3 bases, with 15 bases between the two germline ends. The CDR3, as DNA: TGTGCCAGCAGCATACAAAGCGGGACAACAGATACGCAGTATTTT. It yields the protein CASSIQSGTTDTQYF.

The chain recombines TRBV19 with TRBJ2-2, with 15 bases identical to TRBD2. The J segment lost 5 bases and the V segment lost 6 bases, leaving 4 bases of the junction unmatched. Germline CDR1 is LNHDA and CDR2 is SQIVND (reference sequence). This CDR3 has 16 residues. The CDR3 bases are TGTGCCAGTAGCCTGGGACTAGCGGGAGGTACCGGGGAGCTGTTTTTT. Its translation is CASSLGLAGGTGELFF.

This clonotype appeared a single time. This chain links TRBV7-2 with TRBJ1-2; D is unclear. Germline V lookup: CDR1 SGHTA, CDR2 FQGNSA. This CDR3 contains 15 residues. V lost 5 bases to trimming and J lost 2 bases, with 15 bases between them. CDR3 region: CASSPTPASNYGYTF. In DNA form, the CDR3 reads TGTGCCAGCAGCCCCACCCCGGCAAGCAACTATGGCTACACCTTC.

The rearrangement joins TRBV19 to TRBJ2-7; TRBD2 aligns across 9 bases. Germline V lookup: CDR1 LNHDA, CDR2 SQIVND (reference sequence). The CDR3 runs 14 residues. Trimming took 2 bases from V and 2 from J; bases not matched to a gene: 1. This chain's CDR3 is CASSISSGTYEQYF. CDR3 coding DNA: TGTGCCAGTAGTATATCTAGCGGGACCTACGAGCAGTACTTC.

The chain joins TRBV20-1 to TRBJ1-3; D gene ambiguous. CDR1 is DFQATT and CDR2 is SNEGSKA in the germline V gene (reference sequence). This CDR3 region has 17 residues. Trimming pared 5 bases from V and 0 bases from J, leaving 20 bases between. This chain's CDR3 is CSAFAMGGRNSGNTIYF. CDR3 in DNA: TGCAGTGCTTTTGCCATGGGCGGCAGAAACTCTGGAAACACCATATATTTT.

This sequence joins TRBV27 and TRBJ2-3; maybe TRBD1 (6 bases). V lost 6 bases, J lost 3 bases, and 10 bases lay in between. Germline CDR1 and CDR2: MNHEY and SMNVEV (reference sequence). The CDR3 is 13 residues long. The CDR3 nucleotides are TGTGCCAGCAGCCAAAGGGGGACAGATACGCAGTATTTT. Translating gives CASSQRGTDTQYF.

This clonotype was counted a few times. The CDR3 region is CASSSGQGETQYF. The CDR3 region has the DNA TGTGCCAGCAGCTCGGGACAAGGAGAGACCCAGTACTTC. V is TRBV7-3 and J is TRBJ2-5, with D tentatively TRBD1 (6 bases). The CDR3 is made up of 13 amino acids. Trimming removed 4 bases at V and 4 bases at J, with 10 bases between. In germline, CDR1 is SGHTA, CDR2 FQGTGA.

V and J are TRBV7-8 and TRBJ1-3, with D uncertain. The V gene's germline CDR1 is SGHVS and CDR2 FQNEAQ. The length of the CDR3 is 13 residues. Trimming removed 4 bases at V and 0 bases at J, with 4 bases between. The CDR3, as DNA: TGTGCCAGCAGCTCCACCTCTGGAAACACCATATATTTT. As protein: CASSSTSGNTIYF.

The rearrangement joins TRBV20-1 to TRBJ2-5; D not certain. The CDR3 runs to 11 residues. Germline V CDR1 and CDR2: DFQATT, SNEGSKA (reference sequence). Trimming pared 8 bases from V and 0 bases from J, leaving 7 bases between. The CDR3 DNA is TGCAGTCCCCGAAACCAAGAGACCCAGTACTTC. It specifies CSPRNQETQYF.

A few counts support this clonotype. This chain joins TRBV6-2 or TRBV6-3 and TRBJ1-5, with D tentatively TRBD1 (6 bases). CDR3 length: 12 amino acids. Germline values: CDR1 MNHEY, CDR2 SVGEGT. Deletions cut 6 bases from V and 7 bases from J, with 10 bases between. CDR3 residues: CASSPRGQPQHF. In DNA form, the CDR3 reads TGTGCCAGCAGCCCCAGGGGACAGCCCCAGCATTTT.

The chain recombines TRBV20-1 with TRBJ2-1; 8 nucleotides align to TRBD2. The ends lost 0 bases at V and 4 bases at J; junction bases unmatched: 8. The CDR3 runs to 16 residues. Germline-derived CDR1 and CDR2 are DFQATT and SNEGSKA (reference sequence). For the CDR3, the DNA is TGCAGTGCTAGAGATGAGGTGACGGGAGGGTACAATGAGCAGTTCTTC. Its protein is CSARDEVTGGYNEQFF.

This clonotype has more than one count but fewer than ten. The V and J genes are TRBV20-1 and TRBJ1-2; D not resolved. CDR3 size: 12 residues. The germline V and J ends were trimmed by 3 bases and 2 bases, with 7 bases remaining between them. From germline, CDR1 is DFQATT and CDR2 SNEGSKA (reference sequence). CDR3 bases: TGCAGTGCTAGGGGTCAGAACTATGGCTACACCTTC. Its translation is CSARGQNYGYTF.

The chain is built from TRBV20-1 and TRBJ2-5; D not resolved. The CDR3 loop spans 14 amino acids. Trimming shortened V by 3 bases and J by 5 bases, and 16 bases separated the two germline ends. Looked up from germline, CDR1 is DFQATT and CDR2 is SNEGSKA (reference sequence). CDR3 nucleotides: TGCAGTGCTAGCCGACTCACCGCTGGGGAGACCCAGTACTTC. As protein: CSASRLTAGETQYF.

This clonotype was found a few times. The V call is TRBV2, the J call TRBJ2-7; TRBD1 matches 8 bases. CDR1 and CDR2 from the germline V gene are SNHLY and FYNNEI. There are 13 residues in the CDR3. V shed 4 bases and J 5 bases; nucleotides not matched to a gene: 4. The CDR3 region is CASSGTGRHEQYF. The CDR3 DNA follows: TGTGCCAGCAGTGGGACAGGGCGTCACGAGCAGTACTTC.

J is TRBJ2-7 and V is TRBV7-3; 13 positions match TRBD2. V dropped 5 bases and J dropped 6; count of bases not matched to a gene: 4. Germline values: CDR1 SGHTA, CDR2 FQGTGA. The CDR3 runs to 14 residues. DNA for the CDR3: TGTGCCAGCAGCCCAGGACTAGCGGGAGCCGAGCAGTACTTC. It translates to CASSPGLAGAEQYF.

This clonotype was seen a handful of times. The V gene is TRBV2, the J gene TRBJ1-2; no definite D call. Germline lookup yields CDR1 SNHLY and CDR2 FYNNEI. Deletions cut 7 bases from V and 4 bases from J, with 13 bases between. This CDR3 has 13 amino acids. The CDR3 spells CASIGQNLYGYTF. CDR3 bases: TGTGCCAGCATAGGCCAGAACCTCTATGGCTACACCTTC.

This chain connects TRBV20-1 to TRBJ2-5; the match to TRBD1 covers 7 bases. Germline-derived CDR1 and CDR2 are DFQATT and SNEGSKA (reference sequence). Trimming took 3 bases from V and 5 from J; bases not matched to a gene: 3. This CDR3 is built from 12 residues. For the CDR3, the DNA is TGCAGTGCTAGGTACAGGGGTGAGACCCAGTACTTC. Translation: CSARYRGETQYF.

This chain joins TRBV30 and TRBJ2-1; D unclear. Germline V gene data show CDR1 as GTSNPN and CDR2 as SVGIG (reference sequence). V lost 4 bases, J lost 0 bases, and 10 bases lay in between. This CDR3 has 14 amino acids. In DNA, the CDR3 is TGTGCCTGGAACATCCGGAGCTCCTACAATGAGCAGTTCTTC. As protein: CAWNIRSSYNEQFF.

This clonotype has just a few counts. This chain joins TRBV7-2 and TRBJ2-7; D tentatively fits TRBD1 or TRBD2 (5 bases each). Per germline, CDR1 SGHTA and CDR2 FQGNSA. This CDR3 is built from 13 residues. V was trimmed by 3 bases and J by 6 bases, leaving 12 bases between them. The CDR3 protein is CASSFFEGLEQYF. CDR3 coding DNA: TGTGCCAGCAGCTTCTTCGAGGGGCTCGAGCAGTACTTC.

This clonotype was counted a few times. V gene TRBV6-2 or TRBV6-3 combines with J gene TRBJ1-6; TRBD1 matches 9 bases. The CDR3 is made up of 16 amino acids. The trim removed 6 bases at V and 2 bases at J, leaving 5 bases unmatched. Germline assignment: CDR1 MNHEY and CDR2 SVGEGT. The CDR3 is CASSDRGAAYNSPLHF. The CDR3, as DNA: TGTGCCAGCAGCGACAGGGGGGCGGCCTATAATTCACCCCTCCACTTT.